The 18 T cell receptor beta chains below were found in one sample sequenced in a study of T cell changes during pregnancy in multiple sclerosis. Some clones are missing from TCRdb's copy, which holds only in-frame ones; the method was immunoSEQ multiplex PCR. The sample consists of 40,000 to 45,000 clones, around 90% of them appearing once. The sequenced sample was CD4+ T cells from peripheral blood mononuclear cells, obtained before pregnancy. The source is a female donor with multiple sclerosis, enrolled in a pregnancy study.

In DNA form, the CDR3 reads TGTGCCAGCGCGGCGGGAGGTAGCACAGATACGCAGTATTTT. This sequence encodes CASAAGGSTDTQYF. This chain uses TRBV2 with TRBJ2-3; the match to TRBD2 covers 8 bases. The V gene end was trimmed by 8 bases and the J gene end by 0 bases; junction bases not matched to a gene: 4. Looked up from germline, CDR1 is SNHLY and CDR2 is FYNNEI. The CDR3 sequence is 14 residues long.

This sequence joins TRBV2 and TRBJ2-1; 7 nucleotides agree with TRBD2. The V and J ends lost 5 bases and 2 bases, in that order; junction bases with no gene match: 9. The length of the CDR3 is 16 residues. Germline CDR1 and CDR2: SNHLY and FYNNEI. The CDR3 reads CASSPPASGAYNEQFF. The CDR3 DNA reads TGTGCCAGCAGTCCCCCGGCTAGCGGAGCCTACAATGAGCAGTTCTTC.

The chain recombines TRBV11-2 with TRBJ2-3; 12 nucleotides align to TRBD2. The germline V gene encodes CDR1 SGHAT and CDR2 FQNNGV. V lost 1 base to trimming and J lost 0 bases; unmatched junction nucleotides: 2. The CDR3 consists of 17 residues. The CDR3 nucleotides are TGTGCCAGCAGCTTAGGAGGGACTAGCGGGAGCACAGATACGCAGTATTTT. It translates to CASSLGGTSGSTDTQYF.

V gene TRBV4-2 combines with J gene TRBJ1-6; D not certain. V was clipped by 0 bases and J by 0 bases, with 12 bases between them. This CDR3 has 18 residues. Germline assignment: CDR1 LGHNA and CDR2 YNFKEQ. The CDR3 DNA sequence: TGTGCCAGCAGCCAAGAACGGACCGCGGGCTCCTATAATTCACCCCTCCACTTT. It codes for CASSQERTAGSYNSPLHF.

V usage is TRBV7-6 and J usage is TRBJ1-5; TRBD1 aligns across 9 bases. The CDR3 sequence is 15 residues long. Germline lookup yields CDR1 SGHVS and CDR2 FNYEAQ. Germline trimming cut 5 bases from V and 4 bases from J; bases unmatched to any gene: 6. The CDR3 coding sequence is TGTGCCAGCAGCGCCGGGACAGGGCTTAATCAGCCCCAGCATTTT. It codes for CASSAGTGLNQPQHF.

The chain is built from TRBV7-2 and TRBJ2-3, with 9 bases that match TRBD2. V shed 0 bases, J shed 2 bases, and the junction held 9 bases outside the gene matches. Germline CDR1 reads SGHTA; CDR2 reads FQGNSA. This CDR3 is 18 amino acids long. CDR3 region: CASSLASAWTSDTDTQYF. The CDR3 coding sequence is TGTGCCAGCAGCTTAGCCTCGGCTTGGACTAGCGACACAGATACGCAGTATTTT.

This chain uses TRBV4-1 with TRBJ1-5, with D possibly matching TRBD1 (6 bases). V lost 6 bases and J lost 0, with 9 bases in between. Germline CDR1 reads MGHRA; CDR2 reads YSYEKL. The CDR3 is 14 residues long. CDR3 protein: CASSRTDSNQPQHF. The DNA for the CDR3 is TGCGCCAGCAGTCGGACAGATAGCAATCAGCCCCAGCATTTT.

The rearrangement uses TRBV7-9 and TRBJ2-1, with a possible D match to TRBD2 (7 bases). The CDR3 is made up of 14 amino acids. V lost 5 bases and J lost 8, with 16 bases in between. CDR1 SEHNR and CDR2 FQNEAQ come from the germline V gene (reference sequence). CDR3 protein: CASSPWEGVDEQFF. As DNA, the CDR3 is TGTGCCAGCAGCCCGTGGGAGGGGGTCGATGAGCAGTTCTTC.

This chain uses TRBV11-2 with TRBJ2-5; 9 bases match TRBD1. With V trimmed by 8 bases and J by 2 bases, 6 bases remained unmatched. The CDR3 runs to 14 residues. Germline values: CDR1 SGHAT, CDR2 FQNNGV. The CDR3 here is CASGLGTGQETQYF. The DNA for the CDR3 is TGTGCCAGCGGTCTCGGGACAGGGCAAGAGACCCAGTACTTC.

As DNA, the CDR3 is TGCGCCAGCAGCTTGCACGGCTCTGGGGCCAACGTCCTGACTTTC. Protein: CASSLHGSGANVLTF. The chain links TRBV5-1 to TRBJ2-6; D gene uncertain. The germline V gene has CDR1 SGHRS and CDR2 YFSETQ. The CDR3 runs 15 residues. V was pared by 1 base and J by 0 bases, with 5 bases between. The full variable domain, completed using reference TRBV5-1 and TRBJ2-6, is KAGVTQTPRYLIKTRGQQVTLSCSPISGHRSVSWYQQTPGQGLQFLFEYFSETQRNKGNFPGRFSGRQFSNSRSEMNVSTLELGDSALYLCASSLHGSGANVLTFGAGSRLTVL.

The V call is TRBV18, the J call TRBJ2-7; no clear D. From germline, CDR1 is KGHSH and CDR2 LQKENI. The V end was cut by 6 bases, the J end by 1 base, with 7 bases between. The CDR3 contains 12 residues. For the CDR3, the DNA is TGTGCCAGCTCCCAACTTTCCTACGAGCAGTACTTC. Its protein is CASSQLSYEQYF.

The V and J genes are TRBV7-8 and TRBJ2-7; D gene unclear. The CDR3 is made up of 15 amino acids. The germline V and J ends were trimmed by 6 bases and 0 bases, with 15 bases remaining between them. CDR1 SGHVS and CDR2 FQNEAQ come from the germline V gene. This CDR3 reads CASSGRLGSSYEQYF. The CDR3 DNA reads as TGTGCCAGCAGTGGAAGGTTGGGCAGCTCCTACGAGCAGTACTTC.

This chain uses TRBV27 with TRBJ2-1; 9 nucleotides match TRBD1. Looked up from germline, CDR1 is MNHEY and CDR2 is SMNVEV (reference sequence). The V gene end was trimmed by 6 bases and the J gene end by 1 base; junction bases not matched to a gene: 4. CDR3 length: 15 amino acids. The CDR3 DNA is TGTGCCAGCAGGGGACAGGGTAAGTCCTACAATGAGCAGTTCTTC. Its translation is CASRGQGKSYNEQFF.

The chain uses TRBV28 and TRBJ1-1; D is unresolved. The V gene lost 7 bases and the J gene lost 1 base, with 13 bases spanning the gap. Germline CDR1 MDHEN, CDR2 SYDVKM. This CDR3 has 14 residues. The CDR3 nucleotides read TGTGCCAGCACCCGTCTCCCCCCGAACACTGAAGCTTTCTTT. Protein product: CASTRLPPNTEAFF.

The V and J genes are TRBV6-1 and TRBJ1-5; TRBD1 is a possible D gene (5 bases). Germline CDR1 is MNHNS and CDR2 is SASEGT. Trimming pared 1 base from V and 6 bases from J, leaving 7 bases between. There are 13 residues in the CDR3. The CDR3 sequence is CASSEGQGQPQHF. In nucleotides, the CDR3 is TGTGCCAGCAGTGAAGGTCAGGGTCAGCCCCAGCATTTT.

V gene TRBV5-1 combines with J gene TRBJ1-1; D perhaps matches TRBD1 (5 bases). This CDR3 is built from 16 residues. V gave up 6 bases and J gave up 1 base, with 19 bases separating them. Germline loops: CDR1 SGHRS, CDR2 YFSETQ. The CDR3 DNA reads TGCGCCAGCACCCCTCGACCGGGGGGAGCGAACACTGAAGCTTTCTTT. Translation: CASTPRPGGANTEAFF. Full variable domain (outside the CDR3, taken from reference TRBV5-1 and TRBJ1-1): KAGVTQTPRYLIKTRGQQVTLSCSPISGHRSVSWYQQTPGQGLQFLFEYFSETQRNKGNFPGRFSGRQFSNSRSEMNVSTLELGDSALYLCASTPRPGGANTEAFFGQGTRLTVV.

The J gene is TRBJ2-1, the V gene TRBV6-5; 9 bases are a match to TRBD1. Looked up from germline, CDR1 is MNHEY and CDR2 is SVGAGI. The CDR3 totals 15 residues. With 11 bases clipped from V and 3 bases from J, the junction kept 11 bases outside the gene matches. DNA of the CDR3: TGTGCCGTCAAAGGGGGACAGGGTTTCTACAATGAGCAGTTCTTC. Its translation: CAVKGGQGFYNEQFF.

CDR3 DNA sequence: TGCGCCAGCAGCCTAGGACAGGTGGGCGGGGAGCAGTACTTC. It codes for CASSLGQVGGEQYF. This chain connects TRBV5-1 to TRBJ2-7, with 7 bases matching TRBD1. This CDR3 region has 14 residues. Trimming removed 4 bases from V and 7 bases from J; junction bases left unmatched: 11. The germline V gene encodes CDR1 SGHRS and CDR2 YFSETQ.